This TCR beta chain is from a study of Ad26.COV2.S vaccination and SARS-CoV-2 variants. The protocol was immunoSEQ multiplex PCR, while the TCRdb copy is restricted to in-frame clones and leaves out a portion. The sample holds roughly 420,000 clones, roughly nine tenths seen once. This clone was picked up one time. Documented treatment: roughly 20 received Ad26.COV2.S at low or high dose, single or two shots; about five received placebo; per-sample allocation not given. Following the first vaccine or placebo injection, samples were taken on day 63. V was cut by 3 bases and J by 5 bases, with 8 bases left in between. The germline CDR1 and CDR2 sequences are SGHTA and FQGNSA. The CDR3 has 13 residues.

The sequence derives from a person aged 18 to 65 who received the Ad26.COV2.S COVID-19 vaccine or a placebo. Sample: peripheral blood, taken in a trial of Ad26.COV2.S vaccine versus placebo. The chain employs TRBV7-2 and TRBJ2-1; D call uncertain. The CDR3 DNA sequence: TGTGCCAGCAGCTTGACCCGCGACAATGAGCAGTTCTTC. Protein product: CASSLTRDNEQFF.